The clone carrying this T cell receptor (beta chain) was found once. Its antigen is as yet unknown. Data came from immunoSEQ multiplex PCR; TCRdb stores just in-frame clones and leaves some out. The data hold roughly 30,000 clones, with over 75% observed a single time. This sample is drawn from a study of OX40 agonist ivuxolimab in advanced cancers. Blood specimens came from baseline, cycle 4 day 1, and cycle 7 day 1. Study conclusions and caveats: Blood T cells, both CD4+ and CD8+, expanded clonally by week 6 at 0.1 to 3.0 mg/kg. No determination was made of the antigen specificity of the expanded peripheral T cells.

The receptor's source is an adult with an advanced solid tumor such as melanoma, head and neck, liver or kidney cancer. Sequencing was performed on CD4+ or CD8+ T cells sorted from blood, taken in a trial of the OX40 agonist ivuxolimab.

The CDR3 coding sequence is TGTGCCAGCAGCTTAGCGCACGGGGGGGAGACCCAGTACTTC. Protein product: CASSLAHGGETQYF. The rearrangement uses TRBV7-9 and TRBJ2-5; 7 bases are shared with TRBD2. V trimming: 0 bases; J trimming: 5 bases; junction bases outside the gene matches: 3. The CDR3 consists of 14 residues. Germline values: CDR1 SEHNR, CDR2 FQNEAQ (reference sequence).